These 24 T cell receptor beta chains were sequenced from one sample in a study of T and B cells in COVID-19 patients. BIOMED2 TRB-A/B primer pools were used in multiplex TRB PCR. TCRdb called the multiplex PCR reads again in MiXCR, with one record for every CDR3 protein. The data hold about 5,400 distinct CDR3 sequences, with roughly 30% observed a single time. TRB was amplified from around 250-460 ng of blood genomic DNA. Material: blood. These receptors came from a human donor with active COVID-19.

The V and J genes are TRBV7-2 and TRBJ1-1; 11 bases line up with TRBD1. The CDR3 runs 19 residues. CDR1 and CDR2 (germline): SGHTA, FQGNSA. V lost 5 bases to trimming and J lost 3 bases; unmatched junction nucleotides: 17. The CDR3, as DNA: TGTGCCAGCAGCCTCCGGACAGGGGGCGTAAAGAGGAAGGACACTGAAGCTTTCTTT. Translated: CASSLRTGGVKRKDTEAFF. The entire variable domain, with the rest obtained from reference TRBV7-2 and TRBJ1-1, is as follows: GAGVSQSPSNKVTEKGKDVELRCDPISGHTALYWYRQSLGQGLEFLIYFQGNSAPDKSGLPSDRFSAERTGGSVSTLTIQRTQQEDSAVYLCASSLRTGGVKRKDTEAFFGQGTRLTVV.

By share, this clonotype ranks as medium-sized. The genes are TRBV18 and TRBJ2-2; D is unresolved. The CDR3 runs to 13 residues. V was cut by 4 bases and J by 5 bases, with 8 bases left in between. Germline CDR1 is KGHSH and CDR2 is LQKENI. CDR3: CASSLTQTGELFF. CDR3 nucleotide sequence: TGTGCCAGCTCACTTACACAAACCGGGGAGCTGTTTTTT.

The CDR3 DNA reads TGTGCCAGCAGCCCAATTAAGCGGAGTGGAATCTACGAGCAGTACTTC. Encoded protein: CASSPIKRSGIYEQYF. The genes are TRBV11-2 and TRBJ2-7; D perhaps matches TRBD2 (5 bases). The V end was cut by 5 bases, the J end by 3 bases, with 20 bases between. The CDR3 is 16 amino acids. Germline V CDR1 and CDR2: SGHAT, FQNNGV.

The V gene is TRBV20-1, the J gene TRBJ1-4; maybe TRBD1 (6 bases). Germline assignment: CDR1 DFQATT and CDR2 SNEGSKA (reference sequence). The CDR3 spans 15 residues. Trimming pared 0 bases from V and 6 bases from J, leaving 14 bases between. CDR3 nucleotides: TGCAGTGCTAGAGATCGAGGGGGGGGGGATGAAAAACTGTTTTTT. It yields the protein CSARDRGGGDEKLFF.

The rearrangement links TRBV11-3 to TRBJ2-2, with 9 bases matching TRBD2. Per germline, CDR1 SGHNT and CDR2 YENEEA. V trimming: 2 bases; J trimming: 4 bases; junction bases outside the gene matches: 2. This CDR3 has 15 residues. The CDR3 nucleotides read TGTGCCAGCAGCTTATCACTAGCGGGCACCGGGGAGCTGTTTTTT. As protein: CASSLSLAGTGELFF. Combining the CDR3 with reference TRBV11-3 and TRBJ2-2 gives the whole variable domain EAGVVQSPRYKIIEKKQPVAFWCNPISGHNTLYWYLQNLGQGPELLIRYENEEAVDDSQLPKDRFSAERLKGVDSTLKIQPAELGDSAVYLCASSLSLAGTGELFFGEGSRLTVL.

This clonotype is labeled as medium-sized. The J gene is TRBJ2-3, the V gene TRBV6-2 or TRBV6-3; either TRBD1 or TRBD2 may fit D (5 bases each). CDR1 MNHEY and CDR2 SVGEGT come from the germline V gene. V lost 2 bases and J lost 0, with 6 bases in between. The CDR3 runs 14 residues. The CDR3 DNA reads TGTGCCAGCAGTTACCGGGACAGCACAGATACGCAGTATTTT. This encodes CASSYRDSTDTQYF.

In its sample, this clonotype is large. The chain recombines TRBV29-1 with TRBJ2-1; 10 nucleotides line up with TRBD1. Germline V CDR1 and CDR2: SQVTM, ANQGSEA. Trimming removed 4 bases from V and 7 bases from J; junction bases left unmatched: 7. There are 14 residues in the CDR3. The CDR3: CSVVRDRGANEQFF. The CDR3 DNA is TGCAGCGTTGTCAGGGACAGGGGTGCGAATGAGCAGTTCTTC.

In the case of this clonotype: A junction end diverges from the germline sequence, so it may reflect a read error. The rearrangement links TRBV7-9 to TRBJ2-3, with 8 bases identical to TRBD1. Germline loops: CDR1 SEHNR, CDR2 FQNEAQ (reference sequence). This CDR3 contains 15 residues. The CDR3 reads CTSNLDRGRTDTQYF. In nucleotides, the CDR3 is TGTACCAGCAACCTCGACAGGGGTCGCACAGATACGCAGTATTTT.

This clonotype is judged medium-sized (0.01 to 0.1%). The V gene is TRBV5-5, the J gene TRBJ2-7; TRBD1 matches at 9 bases. With V trimmed by 5 bases and J by 2 bases, 2 bases remained unmatched. The CDR3 runs to 13 residues. Germline CDR1 and CDR2: SGHKS and YYEKEE (reference sequence). The CDR3 DNA sequence: TGTGCCAGCAGTCGACAGGGGGCCTACGAGCAGTACTTC. This codes for CASSRQGAYEQYF.

By its share, this clonotype is medium-sized. This rearrangement joins TRBV15 to TRBJ2-2; no clear D. The CDR3 is 15 residues long. Trimming stripped 1 base from V and 6 bases from J, with 12 bases between. Looked up from germline, CDR1 is LNHNV and CDR2 is YYDKDF (reference sequence). In nucleotides, the CDR3 is TGTGCCACCAGCAGAGGGGAAACGCGGTCCGGGGAGCTGTTTTTT. Translating it yields CATSRGETRSGELFF.

This clonotype came up a few times. This chain uses TRBV6-2 or TRBV6-3 with TRBJ1-1; perhaps TRBD1 as D (5 bases). The germline V gene has CDR1 MNHEY and CDR2 SVGEGT. The CDR3 runs to 12 residues. V lost 7 bases, J lost 10 bases, and 16 bases lay in between. The CDR3 is CASKEGPAGAFF. Here the CDR3 DNA reads TGTGCCAGCAAGGAGGGACCCGCCGGAGCTTTCTTT.

CDR3: CATSDSSSGSYNEQFF. The CDR3 nucleotides are TGTGCCACCAGTGATTCATCTAGCGGCTCCTACAATGAGCAGTTCTTC. This chain links TRBV24-1 with TRBJ2-1; 7 bases map to TRBD2. Trimming at V came to 2 bases and at J to 0 bases, leaving 3 bases not matched to a gene. Germline V lookup: CDR1 KGHDR, CDR2 SFDVKD. This CDR3 has 16 amino acids.

V and J are TRBV5-4 and TRBJ2-3; no firm D call. CDR1 is SGHNT and CDR2 is YYREEE in the germline V gene (reference sequence). This CDR3 has 13 residues. Trimming took off 4 bases at V and 1 base at J, with 7 bases between the two ends. This chain's CDR3 is CASSEPGTDTQYF. The CDR3 DNA is TGTGCCAGCAGCGAACCTGGCACAGATACGCAGTATTTT.

By sample share, this clonotype is medium-sized. The rearrangement joins TRBV6-5 to TRBJ2-5; D might be TRBD1 (6 bases). This CDR3 contains 14 residues. Trimming removed 6 bases from V and 4 bases from J, with 15 bases in between. CDR1 MNHEY and CDR2 SVGAGI come from the germline V gene. CDR3 bases: TGTGCCAGCAGACAGGGTGTTGGGCCAGAGACCCAGTACTTC. This sequence encodes CASRQGVGPETQYF.

The chain links TRBV29-1 to TRBJ2-7, with 10 bases that match TRBD2. Germline CDR1 SQVTM, CDR2 ANQGSEA. V lost 4 bases to trimming and J lost 4 bases; unmatched junction nucleotides: 13. The CDR3 sequence is 16 residues long. The CDR3 DNA reads TGCAGCGTTGGCCGCGGACTAGCGGCAAACAGATACGAGCAGTACTTC. Encoded protein: CSVGRGLAANRYEQYF.

This clonotype is medium-sized. The J gene is TRBJ1-3, the V gene TRBV13, with D possibly being TRBD1 (6 bases). Trimming took off 1 base at V and 0 bases at J, with 16 bases between the two ends. The germline V gene encodes CDR1 PRHDT and CDR2 FYEKMQ (reference sequence). CDR3 length: 18 residues. This CDR3 reads CASSLDQQGLSSGNTIYF. DNA of the CDR3: TGTGCCAGCAGCTTAGACCAACAGGGTCTTAGCTCTGGAAACACCATATATTTT. Filled out from reference TRBV13 and TRBJ1-3, the complete variable domain reads AAGVIQSPRHLIKEKRETATLKCYPIPRHDTVYWYQQGPGQDPQFLISFYEKMQSDKGSIPDRFSAQQFSDYHSELNMSSLELGDSALYFCASSLDQQGLSSGNTIYFGEGSWLTVV.

This clonotype was observed many times. This CDR3 is CATSDPTGNDNEQFF. The CDR3 nucleotides are TGTGCCACCAGTGATCCGACAGGGAACGACAATGAGCAGTTCTTC. The chain recombines TRBV24-1 with TRBJ2-1; the match to TRBD1 covers 7 bases. The CDR3 loop spans 15 amino acids. V dropped 3 bases and J dropped 5; count of bases not matched to a gene: 6. Germline assignment: CDR1 KGHDR and CDR2 SFDVKD.

Sample share makes this clonotype medium-sized. One junction end disagrees with the germline gene, perhaps due to a read error. The V and J genes are TRBV18 and TRBJ1-2, with D hard to call. The CDR3 is 13 residues long. Germline V gene data show CDR1 as KGHSH and CDR2 as LQKENI. In DNA, the CDR3 is TGTGCCAGTTCACCCGCCGCCCTGGGAGGCTACACCTTC. Protein: CASSPAALGGYTF.

By its share, this clonotype is medium-sized (0.01 to 0.1%). This rearrangement joins TRBV7-9 to TRBJ2-7; D possibly uses TRBD1 or TRBD2 (5 bases each). Germline CDR1 is SEHNR and CDR2 is FQNEAQ (reference sequence). The ends were cut back, 5 bases at V and 0 bases at J, with 14 bases in the middle. The CDR3 is 15 residues long. CDR3 loop: CASSHWGRSSYEQYF. CDR3 DNA sequence: TGTGCCAGCAGCCATTGGGGACGGAGCTCCTACGAGCAGTACTTC.

Sample share makes this clonotype medium-sized. The chain has TRBV18 and TRBJ2-5; weak D call: TRBD1 (5 bases). The CDR3 spans 16 residues. Germline lookup yields CDR1 KGHSH and CDR2 LQKENI. Trimming stripped 6 bases from V and 3 bases from J, with 20 bases between. DNA for the CDR3: TGTGCCAGCTCCTCGAGACAGTGGCAACGTGAAGAGACCCAGTACTTC. Amino acids: CASSSRQWQREETQYF. Filled out from reference TRBV18 and TRBJ2-5, the complete variable domain reads NAGVMQNPRHLVRRRGQEARLRCSPMKGHSHVYWYRQLPEEGLKFMVYLQKENIIDESGMPKERFSAEFPKEGPSILRIQQVVRGDSAAYFCASSSRQWQREETQYFGPGTRLLVL.

As for this clonotype: A much larger clone sits a single nucleotide away, making a read error possible. The chain links TRBV18 to TRBJ2-7; maybe TRBD2 (6 bases). The J call may be in error: the DNA end matches TRBJ2-1 better. Germline CDR1 is KGHSH and CDR2 is LQKENI. CDR3 length equals 13 residues. For the CDR3, the DNA is TGTGCCAGCAGAGGTAGGGACTCCTACGAGCAGTTCTTC. This gives the protein CASRGRDSYEQFF.

This chain uses TRBV20-1 with TRBJ2-1, with TRBD1 as a possible D gene (5 bases). This CDR3 region has 12 residues. Trimming cost V 5 bases and J 9 bases, with 14 bases left between them. Germline CDR1 reads DFQATT; CDR2 reads SNEGSKA (reference sequence). The CDR3 region has the DNA TGCAGTGCTCGTAAGGACAACACTGAGCAGTTCTTC. This sequence encodes CSARKDNTEQFF.

In its sample, this clonotype ranks as medium-sized (0.01 to 0.1%). The V gene is TRBV18, the J gene TRBJ1-4; the D gene is possibly TRBD1 (5 bases). CDR1 is KGHSH and CDR2 is LQKENI in the germline V gene. The CDR3 runs to 15 residues. V shed 0 bases and J shed 8 bases, with 13 bases lying between them. The CDR3 DNA reads as TGTGCCAGCTCACCACCGGCAGGGCGACGGGAAAAACTGTTTTTT. Protein product: CASSPPAGRREKLFF. Variable domain in full (rest from reference TRBV18 and TRBJ1-4): NAGVMQNPRHLVRRRGQEARLRCSPMKGHSHVYWYRQLPEEGLKFMVYLQKENIIDESGMPKERFSAEFPKEGPSILRIQQVVRGDSAAYFCASSPPAGRREKLFFGSGTQLSVL.

The DNA of the CDR3 is TGTGCCAGCAGCCCGGCGGGAGCGGGACGCCCCTACGAGCAGTACTTC. Amino acids: CASSPAGAGRPYEQYF. This rearrangement joins TRBV5-6 to TRBJ2-7, with 7 bases identical to TRBD2. J gave up 2 bases and V 4 bases, and 12 bases lay outside the gene matches. CDR1 and CDR2 (germline): SGHDT, YYEEEE. This CDR3 region has 16 residues.